This entry is about one T cell receptor beta chain. Healthy Caucasian individuals made up all the donors. These data belong to a study of identical twins. Trimming removed 2 bases from V and 2 bases from J, with 10 bases in between. This CDR3 contains 14 residues. Germline lookup yields CDR1 DFQATT and CDR2 SNEGSKA (reference sequence). TCRdb reprocessed the 5' RACE reads with MiXCR, giving one entry per CDR3 protein. In the table there are 1.5 million or so distinct CDR3 sequences, roughly a third of which are singletons. The sequencing input was cord blood. This receptor was obtained from a newborn girl in good health. The chain recombines TRBV20-1 with TRBJ1-5; tentatively, D is TRBD1 (5 bases). The CDR3 nucleotides are TGCAGTGCTAGAATGTGGGGGGGCAATCAGCCCCAGCATTTT. As protein: CSARMWGGNQPQHF.